This TCR beta chain was recorded in a study of beta chain features in type 1 diabetes. Study-level points and caveats: Patients showed naive, central memory and Treg TCRB repertoires that appeared more similar than those of healthy donors. Type 1 diabetes patients had TCRB CDR3s that were shorter (moderately but significantly so) in all four CD4+ subsets.

To note about this clone: Its antigen remains unknown.

The whole isolated RNA underwent reverse transcription, so sequencing captured expressed TCRB transcripts. TCRdb's table, derived via immunoSEQ multiplex PCR, lists solely in-frame clones and lacks some. The table includes about 180,000 clones, around 8% detected once. Germline V gene data show CDR1 as SGHRS and CDR2 as YFSETQ. There are 14 residues in the CDR3. The V end lost 0 bases, the J end lost 3 bases, and 9 bases lay between the germline ends. V gene TRBV5-1 combines with J gene TRBJ1-2; a weak D match, TRBD1 (5 bases). The receptor was isolated from a woman aged 40 to 50 with type 1 diabetes. The sample comprised central memory CD4+ T cells from blood. This CDR3 reads CASSLEGSDYGYTF. CDR3 DNA sequence: TGCGCCAGCAGCTTGGAGGGGTCTGACTATGGCTACACCTTC.